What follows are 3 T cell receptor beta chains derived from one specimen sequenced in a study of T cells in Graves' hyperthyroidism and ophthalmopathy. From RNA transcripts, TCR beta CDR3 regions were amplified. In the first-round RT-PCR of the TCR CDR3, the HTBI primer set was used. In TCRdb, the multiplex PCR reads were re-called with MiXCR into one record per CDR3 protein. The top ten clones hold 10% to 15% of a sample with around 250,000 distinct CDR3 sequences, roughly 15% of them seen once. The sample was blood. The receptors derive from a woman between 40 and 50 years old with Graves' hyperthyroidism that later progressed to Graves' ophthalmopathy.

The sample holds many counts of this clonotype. This CDR3 is CASSQAPGKETQYF. DNA of the CDR3: TGTGCCAGCAGCCAAGCGCCGGGAAAAGAGACCCAGTACTTC. The chain employs TRBV3-1 and TRBJ2-5; possible D gene TRBD2, 5 bases. The CDR3 is 14 amino acids. V lost 1 base and J lost 3, with 9 bases in between. Germline CDR1 and CDR2: LGHDT and YNNKEL (reference sequence).

CDR3 in amino acids: CASSQYWTSGGEQYF. Here the CDR3 DNA reads TGCGCCAGCAGCCAATACTGGACTAGCGGGGGCGAGCAGTACTTC. The chain uses TRBV4-1 and TRBJ2-7; 13 bases are shared with TRBD2. This CDR3 contains 15 residues. Per the germline V gene, CDR1 is MGHRA and CDR2 is YSYEKL. With V trimmed by 2 bases and J by 6 bases, 4 bases remained unmatched.

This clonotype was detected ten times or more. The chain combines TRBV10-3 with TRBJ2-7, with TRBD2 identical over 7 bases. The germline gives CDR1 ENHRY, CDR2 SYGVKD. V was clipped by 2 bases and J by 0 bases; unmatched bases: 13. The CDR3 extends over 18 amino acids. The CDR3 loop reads CAISEGLAGGGVSYEQYF. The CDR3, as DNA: TGTGCCATCAGTGAGGGGTTAGCGGGTGGAGGGGTCTCCTACGAGCAGTACTTC.